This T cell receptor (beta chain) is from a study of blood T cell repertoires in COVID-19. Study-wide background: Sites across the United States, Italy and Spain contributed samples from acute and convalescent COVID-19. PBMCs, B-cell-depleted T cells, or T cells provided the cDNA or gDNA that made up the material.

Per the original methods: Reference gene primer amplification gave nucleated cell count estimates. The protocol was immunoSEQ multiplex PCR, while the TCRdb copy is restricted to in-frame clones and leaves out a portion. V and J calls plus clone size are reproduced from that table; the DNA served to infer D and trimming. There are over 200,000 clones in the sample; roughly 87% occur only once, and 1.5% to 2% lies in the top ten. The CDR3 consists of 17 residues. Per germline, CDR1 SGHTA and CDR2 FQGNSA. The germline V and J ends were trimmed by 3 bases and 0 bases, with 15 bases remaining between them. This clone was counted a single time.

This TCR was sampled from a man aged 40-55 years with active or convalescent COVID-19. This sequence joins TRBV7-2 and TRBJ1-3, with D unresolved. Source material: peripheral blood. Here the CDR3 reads CASSFGVVDYSGNTIYF. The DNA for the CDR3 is TGTGCCAGCAGCTTCGGGGTGGTTGATTACTCTGGAAACACCATATATTTT.